The sequence of this T cell receptor (beta chain) was determined in a study of T cells in Graves' hyperthyroidism and ophthalmopathy. Turning to this clonotype: As yet, its antigen is unknown.

Overall study results and limits: Prediction of ophthalmopathy progression came a median around 6 months pre-onset.

Every diagnosis used clinical symptoms, serum thyroxine and TRAb, thyroid ultrasound and orbital computed tomography. Drawn at first hyperthyroidism diagnosis, the blood sample preceded any ophthalmopathy symptoms. Researchers took RNA transcripts and amplified the TCR beta CDR3 regions from them. An initial round of RT-PCR targeting the TCR CDR3 relied on the HTBI primer set. TCRdb analysed the multiplex PCR reads with MiXCR anew, one entry per CDR3 protein. Counted here are 600,000 to 850,000 distinct CDR3 sequences, around 19% occurring once; the ten biggest clones make up about a sixth. V dropped 1 base and J dropped 5 bases, with 8 bases sitting between them. This CDR3 is 13 amino acids long. CDR1 and CDR2 from the germline V gene are SEHNR and FQNEAQ (reference sequence).

This sequence joins TRBV7-9 and TRBJ2-5; D remains unclear. This TCR was sampled from a woman aged 45-65 years with Graves' hyperthyroidism that later progressed to Graves' ophthalmopathy. The sequenced material came from blood. CDR3 residues: CASSLGRPETQYF. The CDR3, as DNA: TGTGCCAGCAGCTTAGGTCGTCCGGAGACCCAGTACTTC.